This T cell receptor beta chain was sequenced in a study of T cells in localized non-small cell lung cancer. By proportion, this clone is medium-sized. Its antigen is not identified. Germline loops: CDR1 LGHNA, CDR2 YSLEER. There are 16 residues in the CDR3. Trimming took off 0 bases at V and 7 bases at J, with 16 bases between the two ends. This table comes from immunoSEQ multiplex PCR, and its TCRdb copy is limited to in-frame clones, with some not included. The sample carries 20,000 to 25,000 clones, 85% to 90% recorded once. Findings and limits, study-wide: Heterogeneity within the tumor remains possible, as just one region underwent sequencing.

This receptor was taken from a male donor aged 60 or over with stage I lung adenocarcinoma. The chain carries TRBV4-3 and TRBJ1-5; weak D call: TRBD1 (6 bases). The starting material was peripheral blood, obtained before any cancer treatment. CDR3 DNA: TGCGCCAGCAGCCAAGAGGCGACAGGAAGAAGACAGCCCCAGCATTTT. It is translated as CASSQEATGRRQPQHF.